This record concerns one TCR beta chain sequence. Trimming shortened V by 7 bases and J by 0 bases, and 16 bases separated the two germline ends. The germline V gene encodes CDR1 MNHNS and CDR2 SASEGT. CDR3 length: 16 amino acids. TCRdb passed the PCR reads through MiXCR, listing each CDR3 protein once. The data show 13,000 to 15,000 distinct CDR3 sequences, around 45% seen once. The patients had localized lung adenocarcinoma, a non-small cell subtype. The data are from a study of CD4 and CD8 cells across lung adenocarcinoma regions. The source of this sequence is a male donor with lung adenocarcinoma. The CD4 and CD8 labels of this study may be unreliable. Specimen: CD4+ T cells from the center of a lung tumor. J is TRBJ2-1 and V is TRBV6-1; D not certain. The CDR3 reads CASKPTAQSSYNEQFF. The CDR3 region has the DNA TGTGCCAGCAAACCGACTGCCCAGAGCTCCTACAATGAGCAGTTCTTC.